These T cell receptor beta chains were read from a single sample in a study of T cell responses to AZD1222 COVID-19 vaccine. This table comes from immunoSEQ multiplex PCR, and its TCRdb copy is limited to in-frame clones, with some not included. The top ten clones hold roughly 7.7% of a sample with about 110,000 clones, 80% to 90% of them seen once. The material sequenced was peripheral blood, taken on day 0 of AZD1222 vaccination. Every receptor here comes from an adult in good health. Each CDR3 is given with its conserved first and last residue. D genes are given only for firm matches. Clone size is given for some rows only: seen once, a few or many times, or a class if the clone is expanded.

CDR3 DNA: TGTGCCAGAAGCTTGTCGCAGGGCGAGCCAGACTCTGGAAACACCATATATTTT; CDR3 protein: CARSLSQGEPDSGNTIYF; clone size: .; V gene: TRBV5-3; D gene: .; J gene: TRBJ1-3
CDR3 DNA: TGCGCCAGCAGCTTGGGGCCGACGGAGACCTACAATGAGCAGTTCTTC; CDR3 protein: CASSLGPTETYNEQFF; clone size: .; V gene: TRBV5-1; D gene: .; J gene: TRBJ2-1
CDR3 DNA: TGTGCCAGCAGCCAAGATAAACGCCGGGGACAGGCTTATGGCTACACCTTC; CDR3 protein: CASSQDKRRGQAYGYTF; clone size: .; V gene: TRBV3-1/TRBV3-2; D gene: TRBD1; J gene: TRBJ1-2
CDR3 DNA: TGTGCCAGCAAGGATCGGGGACAGGGAAGCGTTACAGTCTCTTCACCCCTCCACTTT; CDR3 protein: CASKDRGQGSVTVSSPLHF; clone size: .; V gene: TRBV27; D gene: TRBD1; J gene: TRBJ1-6
CDR3 DNA: TGTGCCAGCCGAGGAAGGGGTTCTTCCTACAATGAGCAGTTCTTC; CDR3 protein: CASRGRGSSYNEQFF; clone size: .; V gene: TRBV11-2; D gene: .; J gene: TRBJ2-1
CDR3 DNA: TGTGCCAGCAGCTTACAGGGAGGCTCCTACGAGCAGTACTTC; CDR3 protein: CASSLQGGSYEQYF; clone size: .; V gene: TRBV5-5; D gene: .; J gene: TRBJ2-7
CDR3 DNA: TGTGCCAGTAGTTCCCCTGGGGGGGCGAACTATGGCTACACCTTC; CDR3 protein: CASSSPGGANYGYTF; clone size: .; V gene: TRBV19; D gene: .; J gene: TRBJ1-2
CDR3 DNA: TGTGCCAGCAGCTTAGTAGGGGGCTACACTGAAGCTTTCTTT; CDR3 protein: CASSLVGGYTEAFF; clone size: .; V gene: TRBV7-9; D gene: TRBD1; J gene: TRBJ1-1
CDR3 DNA: TGCGCCAGCAGCTACGACGGGAACAATGAGCAGTTCTTC; CDR3 protein: CASSYDGNNEQFF; clone size: .; V gene: TRBV5-1; D gene: .; J gene: TRBJ2-1
CDR3 DNA: TGTGCCAGCAGTTTTGGAGGTGGGACTATCACCGGGGAGCTGTTTTTT; CDR3 protein: CASSFGGGTITGELFF; clone size: .; V gene: TRBV28; D gene: TRBD2; J gene: TRBJ2-2
CDR3 DNA: TGTGCCAGCTCACCACAGGAGGCTTACTATGGCTACACCTTC; CDR3 protein: CASSPQEAYYGYTF; clone size: few; V gene: TRBV18; D gene: .; J gene: TRBJ1-2
CDR3 DNA: TGTGCCAGCAGCCGAATAGATACGCAGTATTTT; CDR3 protein: CASSRIDTQYF; clone size: .; V gene: TRBV5-6; D gene: .; J gene: TRBJ2-3
CDR3 DNA: TGCGCCACCTCCTCCCGTTCGGGGGCTAAAGAGACCCAGTACTTC; CDR3 protein: CATSSRSGAKETQYF; clone size: .; V gene: TRBV23-1; D gene: .; J gene: TRBJ2-5
CDR3 DNA: TGTGCCAGCAGCCAGGGGGGACTAAATTACAATGAGCAGTTCTTC; CDR3 protein: CASSQGGLNYNEQFF; clone size: .; V gene: TRBV3-1/TRBV3-2; D gene: TRBD2; J gene: TRBJ2-1
CDR3 DNA: TGTGCCAGCAGCCAGAATCGTGACGCCTACTATGGCTACACCTTC; CDR3 protein: CASSQNRDAYYGYTF; clone size: .; V gene: TRBV4-2; D gene: .; J gene: TRBJ1-2
CDR3 DNA: TGTGCCAGCAGACCTCCCGGGACTAGCGGGAGGAATGAGCAGTTCTTC; CDR3 protein: CASRPPGTSGRNEQFF; clone size: .; V gene: TRBV9; D gene: TRBD2; J gene: TRBJ2-1
CDR3 DNA: TGTGCCAGCAGCCGATACATGGAGAGGAACACTGAAGCTTTCTTT; CDR3 protein: CASSRYMERNTEAFF; clone size: once; V gene: TRBV14; D gene: .; J gene: TRBJ1-1
CDR3 DNA: TGCGCCAGCAGCTTGGTATTAAACCTGAACAATGAGCAGTTCTTC; CDR3 protein: CASSLVLNLNNEQFF; clone size: few; V gene: TRBV5-1; D gene: .; J gene: TRBJ2-1
CDR3 DNA: TGCAGCGCAGTGAGATCTAACTATGGCTACACCTTC; CDR3 protein: CSAVRSNYGYTF; clone size: .; V gene: TRBV29-1; D gene: .; J gene: TRBJ1-2
CDR3 DNA: TGTGCCAGCAGTCCCCCCCGGACAGGGGGCAGTTCACCCCTCCACTTT; CDR3 protein: CASSPPRTGGSSPLHF; clone size: few; V gene: TRBV28; D gene: TRBD1; J gene: TRBJ1-6
CDR3 DNA: TGTGCCAGCAGTGAGCGGGGTGGGGGGTACAATGAGCAGTTCTTC; CDR3 protein: CASSERGGGYNEQFF; clone size: .; V gene: TRBV2; D gene: .; J gene: TRBJ2-1
CDR3 DNA: TGTGCCTGGAGTTTACATACTAGCGGGGGGCAGTATTTT; CDR3 protein: CAWSLHTSGGQYF; clone size: .; V gene: TRBV30; D gene: TRBD2; J gene: TRBJ2-3
CDR3 DNA: TGTGCCAGCAAAAAGACTAGCACAGATACGCAGTATTTT; CDR3 protein: CASKKTSTDTQYF; clone size: .; V gene: TRBV6-5; D gene: .; J gene: TRBJ2-3
CDR3 DNA: TGTGCCAGCAGCCCGGAGCAGTTCTTC; CDR3 protein: CASSPEQFF; clone size: .; V gene: TRBV7-9; D gene: .; J gene: TRBJ2-1
CDR3 DNA: TGTGCCAGCAGCCGATGGGGGGCGGTCCAGTACTTC; CDR3 protein: CASSRWGAVQYF; clone size: .; V gene: TRBV12-3/TRBV12-4; D gene: .; J gene: TRBJ2-5
CDR3 DNA: TGTGCCAGTAGTGTTTTAGGGGTACCGGAGGAGCTGTTTTTT; CDR3 protein: CASSVLGVPEELFF; clone size: .; V gene: TRBV19; D gene: .; J gene: TRBJ2-2
CDR3 DNA: TGCGCCAGCAGCTTGACAGGGAAAGGATCACCCCTCCACTTT; CDR3 protein: CASSLTGKGSPLHF; clone size: .; V gene: TRBV5-1; D gene: .; J gene: TRBJ1-6
CDR3 DNA: TGCGCCAGCAGCTTACAGGGGGGTAATCAGCCCCAGCATTTT; CDR3 protein: CASSLQGGNQPQHF; clone size: .; V gene: TRBV5-1; D gene: TRBD1; J gene: TRBJ1-5
CDR3 DNA: TGTGCCAGCAGTAAGACAGGGTTTACTAATGAAAAACTGTTTTTT; CDR3 protein: CASSKTGFTNEKLFF; clone size: .; V gene: TRBV28; D gene: TRBD1; J gene: TRBJ1-4
CDR3 DNA: TGTGCCAGCGTCGTTGGCAGCCGAAACACTGAAGCTTTCTTT; CDR3 protein: CASVVGSRNTEAFF; clone size: once; V gene: TRBV28; D gene: .; J gene: TRBJ1-1
CDR3 DNA: TGTGCCAGCAGCTTAACAGGGGCCTCTGGAAACACCATATATTTT; CDR3 protein: CASSLTGASGNTIYF; clone size: .; V gene: TRBV7-6; D gene: TRBD1; J gene: TRBJ1-3
CDR3 DNA: TGTGCCAGCAGTTACTCGAAGGACAGGGGTGGCTACACCTTC; CDR3 protein: CASSYSKDRGGYTF; clone size: .; V gene: TRBV6-2/TRBV6-3; D gene: TRBD1; J gene: TRBJ1-2
CDR3 DNA: TGCGCCAGCAGCGGTACGGACAGGGTTTCAGTCCCCTCAACTGAAGCTTTCTTT; CDR3 protein: CASSGTDRVSVPSTEAFF; clone size: .; V gene: TRBV5-1; D gene: TRBD1; J gene: TRBJ1-1
CDR3 DNA: TGTGCCAGCAGCCCCCGCGGCAGTAACTATGGCTACACCTTC; CDR3 protein: CASSPRGSNYGYTF; clone size: .; V gene: TRBV4-2; D gene: .; J gene: TRBJ1-2
CDR3 DNA: TGCGCCAGCAGCTTGGACAGGGGGGTTTCTGGAAACACCATATATTTT; CDR3 protein: CASSLDRGVSGNTIYF; clone size: .; V gene: TRBV5-1; D gene: TRBD1; J gene: TRBJ1-3
CDR3 DNA: TGTGCCAGCTGGACAGGGTGGACTGGAAACACCATATATTTT; CDR3 protein: CASWTGWTGNTIYF; clone size: once; V gene: TRBV6-5; D gene: TRBD1; J gene: TRBJ1-3
CDR3 DNA: TGTGCCAGCAGCTTAGAGTCAGGAAATGGCTACACCTTC; CDR3 protein: CASSLESGNGYTF; clone size: .; V gene: TRBV11-2; D gene: .; J gene: TRBJ1-2
CDR3 DNA: TGTGCCAGCAGCAAAGGCCGGGAATTAACCTACAATGAGCAGTTCTTC; CDR3 protein: CASSKGRELTYNEQFF; clone size: .; V gene: TRBV21-1; D gene: .; J gene: TRBJ2-1
CDR3 DNA: TGTGCCAGCAACACGGGACAGGGGTCCTACGAGCAGTACTTC; CDR3 protein: CASNTGQGSYEQYF; clone size: .; V gene: TRBV28; D gene: TRBD1; J gene: TRBJ2-7
CDR3 DNA: TGTGCCAGCAGCCCGGACGGGACCCTATACGAGCAGTACTTC; CDR3 protein: CASSPDGTLYEQYF; clone size: .; V gene: TRBV7-2; D gene: .; J gene: TRBJ2-7
CDR3 DNA: TGTGCCAGCGACGGCGGGGGACAGCCAGGGGGGAAGGATACGCAGTATTTT; CDR3 protein: CASDGGGQPGGKDTQYF; clone size: once; V gene: TRBV13; D gene: .; J gene: TRBJ2-3
CDR3 DNA: TGCAGCGGGGGGGGCGGCTTCTCCTACGAGCAGTACTTC; CDR3 protein: CSGGGGFSYEQYF; clone size: .; V gene: TRBV29-1; D gene: .; J gene: TRBJ2-7
CDR3 DNA: TGTGCCAGCAGCGCCCGGCCGGGGGTTCTCGAGCAGTACTTC; CDR3 protein: CASSARPGVLEQYF; clone size: few; V gene: TRBV7-9; D gene: .; J gene: TRBJ2-7
CDR3 DNA: TGTGCCAGCAGCACTTACTCGGGGGAGACCCAGTACTTC; CDR3 protein: CASSTYSGETQYF; clone size: .; V gene: TRBV5-5; D gene: .; J gene: TRBJ2-5
CDR3 DNA: TGTGCCAGCAGCCCCGTCGGTGCGGATACGCAGTATTTT; CDR3 protein: CASSPVGADTQYF; clone size: .; V gene: TRBV3-1/TRBV3-2; D gene: .; J gene: TRBJ2-3
CDR3 DNA: TGTGCCAGCAGTGAATCCCGTGGGCTAACCTACTCCTACGAGCAGTACTTC; CDR3 protein: CASSESRGLTYSYEQYF; clone size: .; V gene: TRBV6-1; D gene: .; J gene: TRBJ2-7
CDR3 DNA: TGTGCCAGCAGCTCCGGACTAGCGGGAGACGAGCAGTACTTC; CDR3 protein: CASSSGLAGDEQYF; clone size: .; V gene: TRBV7-3; D gene: TRBD2; J gene: TRBJ2-7
CDR3 DNA: TGTGCCAGCAGCCAGGGACAGGGATTAGGGCCCCAGCATTTT; CDR3 protein: CASSQGQGLGPQHF; clone size: .; V gene: TRBV3-1/TRBV3-2; D gene: TRBD1; J gene: TRBJ1-5
CDR3 DNA: TGTGCCAGCAGTAACAGGCGATCTAGCAATCAGCCCCAGCATTTT; CDR3 protein: CASSNRRSSNQPQHF; clone size: few; V gene: TRBV28; D gene: .; J gene: TRBJ1-5
CDR3 DNA: TGTGCCAGCAGTGAATGGGGCTCGGGGTCGCAAGAGACCCAGTACTTC; CDR3 protein: CASSEWGSGSQETQYF; clone size: .; V gene: TRBV25-1; D gene: .; J gene: TRBJ2-5
CDR3 DNA: TGTGCCAGCAGCGTAGAGATTGGGGGCTATGGAAACACCATATATTTT; CDR3 protein: CASSVEIGGYGNTIYF; clone size: .; V gene: TRBV9; D gene: .; J gene: TRBJ1-3
CDR3 DNA: TGTGCCAGCAGTGCCAGACAGGGGGTCACCACCGGGGAGCTGTTTTTT; CDR3 protein: CASSARQGVTTGELFF; clone size: .; V gene: TRBV2; D gene: TRBD1; J gene: TRBJ2-2
CDR3 DNA: TGTGCCAGCAGCCAAGTAAGAATGGATTTAGGGGCTAACTATGGCTACACCTTC; CDR3 protein: CASSQVRMDLGANYGYTF; clone size: .; V gene: TRBV3-1/TRBV3-2; D gene: .; J gene: TRBJ1-2
CDR3 DNA: TGTGCCAGCAGTCCCGGGGGAGGGTCTATTAACTATGGCTACACCTTC; CDR3 protein: CASSPGGGSINYGYTF; clone size: few; V gene: TRBV28; D gene: .; J gene: TRBJ1-2
CDR3 DNA: TGCGCCAGCAGCTTGGCCAGTCTCCCTTCTGGCAATGAGCAGTTCTTC; CDR3 protein: CASSLASLPSGNEQFF; clone size: .; V gene: TRBV5-1; D gene: .; J gene: TRBJ2-1
CDR3 DNA: TGTGCTAGTGGTTTGGTAGTTAGCGGGGCCACCTACAATGAGCAGTTCTTC; CDR3 protein: CASGLVVSGATYNEQFF; clone size: .; V gene: TRBV12-5; D gene: TRBD2; J gene: TRBJ2-1
CDR3 DNA: TGCAGTGCACGAACAGGGAGGAGCTACACCTTC; CDR3 protein: CSARTGRSYTF; clone size: .; V gene: TRBV20-1; D gene: .; J gene: TRBJ1-2